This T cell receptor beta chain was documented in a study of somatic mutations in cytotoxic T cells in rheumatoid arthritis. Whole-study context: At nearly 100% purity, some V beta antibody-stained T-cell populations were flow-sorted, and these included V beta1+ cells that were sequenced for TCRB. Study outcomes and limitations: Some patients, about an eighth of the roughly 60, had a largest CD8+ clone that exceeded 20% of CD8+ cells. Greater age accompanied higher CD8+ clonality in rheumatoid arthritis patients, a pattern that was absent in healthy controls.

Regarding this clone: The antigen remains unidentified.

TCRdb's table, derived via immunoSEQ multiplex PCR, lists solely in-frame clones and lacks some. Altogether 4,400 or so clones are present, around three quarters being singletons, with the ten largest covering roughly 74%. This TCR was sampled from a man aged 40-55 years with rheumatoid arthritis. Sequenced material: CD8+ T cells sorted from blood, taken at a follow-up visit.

CDR3 sequence: CASSFVTEGREILTQHF. The CDR3 DNA follows: TGTGCCAGCAGTTTTGTGACGGAGGGCAGGGAGATTTTGACCCAGCATTTT. The chain has TRBV28 and TRBJ1-5; D is possibly TRBD1 (5 bases). This CDR3 spans 17 amino acids. Trimming pared 3 bases from V and 11 bases from J, leaving 26 bases between. The germline V gene encodes CDR1 MDHEN and CDR2 SYDVKM.